One T cell receptor (beta chain) is described in this entry. V shed 0 bases, J shed 5 bases, and the junction held 9 bases outside the gene matches. Germline V gene data show CDR1 as SNHLY and CDR2 as FYNNEI. The CDR3 length is 16 residues. The data were taken from a study of blood T cell repertoires in COVID-19. Overall study context: The United States, Italy and Spain provided the acute and convalescent COVID-19 samples. Nucleic acid was either cDNA or gDNA, and it came from T cells, B-cell-depleted T cells, or PBMCs.

In the authors' workflow: For nucleated cells, counts were estimated from reference gene primer amplification. The table came from immunoSEQ multiplex PCR; TCRdb's copy has only in-frame clones and leaves some out. The V and J calls and clone size are taken from that table; D and trimming were inferred from the DNA. The data hold some 250,000 clones, with approximately 82% observed a single time. Sequences were obtained from peripheral blood. This chain links TRBV2 with TRBJ2-7, with 8 bases matching TRBD1. This sequence originates from a woman between 18 and 30 years old with acute or convalescent COVID-19. CDR3 sequence reads: CASSEAETGVRDEQYF. The CDR3 DNA is TGTGCCAGCAGTGAAGCGGAGACAGGGGTTCGGGACGAGCAGTACTTC. The full variable domain, rest sourced from reference TRBV2 and TRBJ2-7, is EPEVTQTPSHQVTQMGQEVILRCVPISNHLYFYWYRQILGQKVEFLVSFYNNEISEKSEIFDDQFSVERPDGSNFTLKIRSTKLEDSAMYFCASSEAETGVRDEQYFGPGTRLTVT.